This is a list of T cell receptor beta chains from one sample in a study of CD8+ T cells in alopecia areata. Repertoires were generated with immunoSEQ multiplex PCR, while TCRdb's copy carries only in-frame clones and drops some. The sample carries over 150,000 clones, 45% to 65% recorded once. Specimen: CD4+ T cells sorted from blood, collected at week 4, from a patient treated with tofacitinib. These receptors originate from a human donor with alopecia areata. The CDR3 runs from the conserved cysteine through the conserved F or W. D genes are given only for firm matches. Expanded clones are given a class, and other clones once, few, many or no size at all.

abundance: few; j_gene: TRBJ2-3; v_gene: TRBV29-1; d_gene: .; CDR3aa: CSVARGLGDTQYF; CDR3nt: TGCAGCGTTGCCCGGGGCCTGGGGGATACGCAGTATTTT
abundance: .; j_gene: TRBJ1-5; v_gene: TRBV4-3; d_gene: .; CDR3aa: CASSQEWGRGNQPQHF; CDR3nt: TGCGCCAGCAGCCAAGAATGGGGGAGAGGGAATCAGCCCCAGCATTTT
abundance: once; j_gene: TRBJ1-2; v_gene: TRBV7-9; d_gene: TRBD1; CDR3aa: CASSAPGQLSYTF; CDR3nt: TGTGCCAGCAGCGCCCCGGGACAGTTGAGCTACACCTTC
abundance: .; j_gene: TRBJ1-6; v_gene: TRBV28; d_gene: .; CDR3aa: CASRPTTGPQGSPLHF; CDR3nt: TGTGCCAGCAGACCTACTACCGGGCCTCAGGGTTCACCCCTCCACTTT
abundance: few; j_gene: TRBJ1-6; v_gene: TRBV18; d_gene: TRBD1; CDR3aa: CASSPGQVDSPLHF; CDR3nt: TGTGCCAGCTCACCGGGACAGGTTGATTCACCCCTCCACTTT
abundance: .; j_gene: TRBJ2-1; v_gene: TRBV9; d_gene: TRBD2; CDR3aa: CASSVSPGLAGGNEQFF; CDR3nt: TGTGCCAGCAGCGTCTCCCCGGGACTAGCGGGGGGGAATGAGCAGTTCTTC
abundance: .; j_gene: TRBJ2-3; v_gene: TRBV2; d_gene: .; CDR3aa: CASGRTRTDTQYF; CDR3nt: TGTGCCAGCGGCCGAACTCGCACAGATACGCAGTATTTT
abundance: .; j_gene: TRBJ2-2; v_gene: TRBV29-1; d_gene: .; CDR3aa: CSVGRGAAGELFF; CDR3nt: TGCAGCGTTGGAAGGGGGGCGGCCGGGGAGCTGTTTTTT
abundance: .; j_gene: TRBJ1-5; v_gene: TRBV7-2; d_gene: .; CDR3aa: CASSLSTNQPQHF; CDR3nt: TGTGCCAGCAGCTTGTCCACAAATCAGCCCCAGCATTTT
abundance: few; j_gene: TRBJ2-6; v_gene: TRBV4-3; d_gene: .; CDR3aa: CASSQHLLSGANVLTF; CDR3nt: TGCGCCAGCAGCCAACACCTCCTCTCTGGGGCCAACGTCCTGACTTTC
abundance: few; j_gene: TRBJ1-1; v_gene: TRBV11-2; d_gene: .; CDR3aa: CASSRSGDTEAFF; CDR3nt: TGTGCCAGCAGTCGGTCCGGGGACACTGAAGCTTTCTTT
abundance: .; j_gene: TRBJ2-5; v_gene: TRBV6-5; d_gene: TRBD1; CDR3aa: CASSYSIGTAQETQYF; CDR3nt: TGTGCCAGCAGTTACTCGATCGGGACAGCCCAAGAGACCCAGTACTTC
abundance: .; j_gene: TRBJ1-2; v_gene: TRBV7-9; d_gene: .; CDR3aa: CASSLRTDYGYTF; CDR3nt: TGTGCCAGCAGCCTGAGGACAGACTATGGCTACACCTTC
abundance: .; j_gene: TRBJ1-2; v_gene: TRBV4-1; d_gene: .; CDR3aa: CASSQEGGLGNGYTF; CDR3nt: TGCGCCAGCAGCCAAGAGGGAGGATTAGGTAACGGCTACACCTTC
abundance: .; j_gene: TRBJ1-2; v_gene: TRBV5-1; d_gene: .; CDR3aa: CASKDASHGYTF; CDR3nt: TGCGCCAGCAAGGACGCTTCTCATGGCTACACCTTC
abundance: few; j_gene: TRBJ1-3; v_gene: TRBV7-2; d_gene: .; CDR3aa: CASSLSSGNTIYF; CDR3nt: TGTGCCAGCAGCTTAAGCTCGGGAAACACCATATATTTT
abundance: .; j_gene: TRBJ2-7; v_gene: TRBV30; d_gene: TRBD1; CDR3aa: CASAGQGNEQYF; CDR3nt: TGTGCCTCCGCCGGACAGGGTAACGAGCAGTACTTC
abundance: .; j_gene: TRBJ2-7; v_gene: TRBV28; d_gene: .; CDR3aa: CASRPPGTEGTYEQYF; CDR3nt: TGTGCCAGCAGGCCCCCAGGGACGGAGGGAACGTACGAGCAGTACTTC
abundance: .; j_gene: TRBJ1-2; v_gene: TRBV5-6; d_gene: .; CDR3aa: CASIPARGDDGYTF; CDR3nt: TGTGCCAGCATACCGGCCAGGGGCGATGATGGCTACACCTTC
abundance: few; j_gene: TRBJ1-2; v_gene: TRBV7-2; d_gene: .; CDR3aa: CASSLDRRGSGKGYTF; CDR3nt: TGTGCCAGCAGCTTAGATCGTCGGGGATCAGGGAAAGGCTACACCTTC
abundance: once; j_gene: TRBJ1-1; v_gene: TRBV4-1; d_gene: TRBD1; CDR3aa: CASSPLTGLRIF; CDR3nt: TGCGCCAGCAGCCCACTGACAGGGCTACGGATCTTT
abundance: .; j_gene: TRBJ2-7; v_gene: TRBV5-4; d_gene: .; CDR3aa: CASSWGGRQTYEQYF; CDR3nt: TGTGCCAGCAGCTGGGGGGGCCGGCAAACCTACGAGCAGTACTTC
abundance: .; j_gene: TRBJ1-2; v_gene: TRBV9; d_gene: TRBD1; CDR3aa: CASSVAGGNGYTF; CDR3nt: TGTGCCAGCAGCGTAGCAGGGGGCAATGGCTACACCTTC
abundance: .; j_gene: TRBJ2-1; v_gene: TRBV5-6; d_gene: .; CDR3aa: CASSLGSLSYNEQFF; CDR3nt: TGTGCCAGCAGCTTGGGATCCCTCTCCTACAATGAGCAGTTCTTC
abundance: .; j_gene: TRBJ1-6; v_gene: TRBV30; d_gene: .; CDR3aa: CAWSVMQISSYNSPLHF; CDR3nt: TGTGCCTGGAGTGTGATGCAGATAAGCTCCTATAATTCACCCCTCCACTTT
abundance: few; j_gene: TRBJ2-7; v_gene: TRBV9; d_gene: .; CDR3aa: CASSVDQINEQYF; CDR3nt: TGTGCCAGCAGCGTAGATCAGATAAACGAGCAGTACTTC
abundance: .; j_gene: TRBJ2-6; v_gene: TRBV30; d_gene: .; CDR3aa: CAWSVGGTHGSGANVLTF; CDR3nt: TGTGCCTGGTCGGTAGGAGGGACACACGGCTCTGGGGCCAACGTCCTGACTTTC
abundance: few; j_gene: TRBJ1-1; v_gene: TRBV16; d_gene: .; CDR3aa: CASSLRTVTLGTEAFF; CDR3nt: TGTGCCAGCAGCCTCAGGACAGTGACTTTGGGCACTGAAGCTTTCTTT
abundance: .; j_gene: TRBJ1-1; v_gene: TRBV5-1; d_gene: .; CDR3aa: CASSLEGRQNTEAFF; CDR3nt: TGCGCCAGCAGCTTGGAGGGACGGCAGAACACTGAAGCTTTCTTT
abundance: once; j_gene: TRBJ2-3; v_gene: TRBV27; d_gene: TRBD1; CDR3aa: CASSIRTGVGTDTQYF; CDR3nt: TGTGCCAGCAGTATCCGGACAGGGGTAGGCACAGATACGCAGTATTTT
abundance: .; j_gene: TRBJ1-1; v_gene: TRBV30; d_gene: .; CDR3aa: CAWSTTTGFEAFF; CDR3nt: TGTGCCTGGAGCACAACGACAGGATTTGAAGCTTTCTTT
abundance: .; j_gene: TRBJ1-1; v_gene: TRBV5-1; d_gene: .; CDR3aa: CASSPTDPPRDGAFF; CDR3nt: TGCGCCAGCAGCCCGACAGATCCTCCCCGGGACGGTGCTTTCTTT
abundance: .; j_gene: TRBJ2-2; v_gene: TRBV10-3; d_gene: TRBD1; CDR3aa: CAISDLGQDTGELFF; CDR3nt: TGTGCCATCAGTGATCTCGGACAGGACACCGGGGAGCTGTTTTTT
abundance: .; j_gene: TRBJ1-2; v_gene: TRBV2; d_gene: .; CDR3aa: CASSEVGVYTF; CDR3nt: TGTGCCAGCAGTGAAGTAGGGGTCTACACCTTC
abundance: .; j_gene: TRBJ1-1; v_gene: TRBV30; d_gene: .; CDR3aa: CAWSRGVNTEAFF; CDR3nt: TGTGCCTGGTCCCGTGGGGTGAACACTGAAGCTTTCTTT
abundance: .; j_gene: TRBJ1-2; v_gene: TRBV15; d_gene: TRBD1; CDR3aa: CATSRHTGGYGYTF; CDR3nt: TGTGCCACCAGCAGACATACAGGGGGCTATGGCTACACCTTC
abundance: .; j_gene: TRBJ2-1; v_gene: TRBV5-1; d_gene: .; CDR3aa: CASSPTLVIDEQFF; CDR3nt: TGCGCCAGCAGCCCCACCTTAGTGATCGATGAGCAGTTCTTC
abundance: few; j_gene: TRBJ2-3; v_gene: TRBV2; d_gene: .; CDR3aa: CASSDPVGQSTSNTQYF; CDR3nt: TGTGCCAGCAGTGATCCCGTAGGACAGTCGACCTCAAATACGCAGTATTTT
abundance: .; j_gene: TRBJ2-3; v_gene: TRBV20-1; d_gene: .; CDR3aa: CSASQWDTQYF; CDR3nt: TGCAGTGCTAGCCAATGGGATACGCAGTATTTT
abundance: once; j_gene: TRBJ1-2; v_gene: TRBV11-2; d_gene: .; CDR3aa: CASSLDVATKKGYTF; CDR3nt: TGTGCCAGCAGCTTAGACGTGGCAACGAAGAAAGGCTACACCTTT
abundance: .; j_gene: TRBJ2-5; v_gene: TRBV2; d_gene: TRBD1; CDR3aa: CASMENRGSGETQYF; CDR3nt: TGTGCCAGCATGGAGAACAGGGGTTCGGGGGAGACCCAGTACTTC
abundance: .; j_gene: TRBJ2-3; v_gene: TRBV5-4; d_gene: .; CDR3aa: CASSSGPADTQYF; CDR3nt: TGTGCCAGCAGCTCCGGCCCCGCAGATACGCAGTATTTT
abundance: .; j_gene: TRBJ2-5; v_gene: TRBV29-1; d_gene: TRBD2; CDR3aa: CSVRGRAKETQYF; CDR3nt: TGCAGCGTTCGGGGGAGGGCCAAAGAGACCCAGTACTTC
abundance: once; j_gene: TRBJ1-6; v_gene: TRBV5-6; d_gene: .; CDR3aa: CASRLDLDGSPLHF; CDR3nt: TGTGCCAGCAGACTCGACCTCGACGGTTCACCCCTCCACTTT
abundance: .; j_gene: TRBJ2-3; v_gene: TRBV5-1; d_gene: .; CDR3aa: CASSLAPLGGSTDTQYF; CDR3nt: TGCGCCAGCAGCTTGGCGCCCTTGGGCGGTAGCACAGATACGCAGTATTTT
abundance: .; j_gene: TRBJ2-3; v_gene: TRBV29-1; d_gene: .; CDR3aa: CSVDPRPTLRVTDTQYF; CDR3nt: TGCAGCGTTGACCCGCGTCCGACATTACGGGTCACAGATACGCAGTATTTT
abundance: .; j_gene: TRBJ2-5; v_gene: TRBV6-5; d_gene: .; CDR3aa: CAASGGSGFVETQYF; CDR3nt: TGTGCAGCCTCAGGGGGTAGCGGTTTTGTGGAGACCCAGTACTTC
abundance: .; j_gene: TRBJ2-5; v_gene: TRBV5-4; d_gene: .; CDR3aa: CASSSRQPQETQYF; CDR3nt: TGTGCCAGCAGCTCCAGACAGCCACAAGAGACCCAGTACTTC
abundance: few; j_gene: TRBJ2-6; v_gene: TRBV6-6; d_gene: .; CDR3aa: CASSTGSGANVLTF; CDR3nt: TGTGCCAGCAGTACAGGTTCTGGGGCCAACGTCCTGACTTTC
abundance: .; j_gene: TRBJ2-1; v_gene: TRBV7-2; d_gene: .; CDR3aa: CASSFRREGRRNEQFF; CDR3nt: TGTGCCAGCAGCTTTCGCAGGGAAGGTCGTCGCAATGAGCAGTTCTTC
abundance: .; j_gene: TRBJ2-7; v_gene: TRBV23-1; d_gene: .; CDR3aa: CASSQRDKTYEQYF; CDR3nt: TGCGCCAGCAGTCAAAGGGACAAGACCTACGAGCAGTACTTC
abundance: .; j_gene: TRBJ2-5; v_gene: TRBV10-3; d_gene: TRBD1; CDR3aa: CAISPQGARETQYF; CDR3nt: TGTGCCATCAGTCCCCAGGGGGCTCGAGAGACCCAGTACTTC
abundance: .; j_gene: TRBJ2-2; v_gene: TRBV30; d_gene: TRBD1; CDR3aa: CAWSVTYRGGRELFF; CDR3nt: TGTGCCTGGAGTGTTACATACAGGGGTGGAAGGGAGCTGTTTTTT